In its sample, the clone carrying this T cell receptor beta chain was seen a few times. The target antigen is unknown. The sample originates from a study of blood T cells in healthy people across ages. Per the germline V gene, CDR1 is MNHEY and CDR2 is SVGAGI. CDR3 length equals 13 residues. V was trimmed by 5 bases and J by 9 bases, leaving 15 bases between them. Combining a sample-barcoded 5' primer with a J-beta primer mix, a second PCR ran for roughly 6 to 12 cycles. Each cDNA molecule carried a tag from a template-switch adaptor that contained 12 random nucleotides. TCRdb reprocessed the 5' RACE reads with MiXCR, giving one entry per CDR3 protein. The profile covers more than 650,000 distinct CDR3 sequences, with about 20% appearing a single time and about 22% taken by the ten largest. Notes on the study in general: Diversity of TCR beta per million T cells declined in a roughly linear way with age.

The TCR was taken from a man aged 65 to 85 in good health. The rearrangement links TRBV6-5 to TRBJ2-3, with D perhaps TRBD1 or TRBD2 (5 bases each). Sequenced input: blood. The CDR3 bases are TGTGCCAGCAGTCCTTATCGAGGGGCAACGCAGTATTTT. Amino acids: CASSPYRGATQYF.